The 17 T cell receptor beta chains in this list originate from one sample, sequenced in a study of vaccination and CD4 T cells after COVID-19. Sequenced with the Oncomine TCR Beta short-read assay was DNA taken from cultured CD4+ T cells. TCRdb re-analysed the PCR reads in MiXCR, keeping a single row per CDR3 protein. The profile shows about 4,600 distinct CDR3 sequences, about three fifths of them singletons. Regarding treatment: approximately nine-day PBMC culture with coronavirus spike peptide pools or control peptides (ViraFEST assay). It was before the COVID-19 pandemic (2011-2018) that the unexposed donor's CD4+ T cells were collected. Their cognate antigens are unknown. Sequences were obtained from CD4+ T cells from blood, cultured in vitro. The receptors were sampled from a human donor in good health.

V gene TRBV2 combines with J gene TRBJ2-5; TRBD2 matches at 10 bases. Germline loops: CDR1 SNHLY, CDR2 FYNNEI. There are 15 residues in the CDR3. Trimming cost V 3 bases and J 4 bases; bases outside gene matches: 5. The CDR3: CASSEWLAGVETQYF. The CDR3 nucleotides are TGTGCCAGCAGTGAGTGGCTAGCGGGGGTAGAGACCCAGTACTTC.

This clonotype was recorded a few times. This rearrangement joins TRBV28 to TRBJ1-2, with D maybe TRBD1 (5 bases). CDR1 is MDHEN, CDR2 SYDVKM, per germline. The CDR3 runs to 13 residues. V lost 5 bases and J lost 8, with 15 bases in between. The CDR3 reads CASSRGLERGYTF. As DNA, the CDR3 is TGTGCCAGCAGTAGGGGACTGGAGAGGGGCTACACCTTC.

The chain joins TRBV30 to TRBJ1-6, with D possibly being TRBD1 (6 bases). The V end was cut by 6 bases, the J end by 0 bases, with 12 bases between. Germline V gene lookup returns CDR1 GTSNPN and CDR2 SVGIG (reference sequence). CDR3 length equals 15 residues. In DNA form, the CDR3 reads TGTGCCTGCACAACAGGGAGCTCCTATAATTCACCCCTCCACTTT. Amino acid sequence: CACTTGSSYNSPLHF.

This clonotype was recorded a few times. The V and J genes are TRBV7-2 and TRBJ1-5; D gene unclear. This CDR3 is built from 13 residues. From germline, CDR1 is SGHTA and CDR2 FQGNSA. Trimming took 3 bases from V and 1 from J, leaving 4 bases between them. This CDR3 is CASSLRSNQPQHF. The CDR3 region has the DNA TGTGCCAGCAGCTTGCGCAGCAATCAGCCCCAGCATTTT.

The chain uses TRBV20-1 and TRBJ1-6; 7 nucleotides line up with TRBD1. Trimming cost V 3 bases and J 13 bases; bases outside gene matches: 9. The germline V gene has CDR1 DFQATT and CDR2 SNEGSKA (reference sequence). This CDR3 contains 13 residues. CDR3 in amino acids: CSARPLEGAPLHF. The DNA of the CDR3 is TGCAGTGCTAGGCCCCTAGAGGGGGCGCCCCTCCACTTT.

Notes on this clonotype: The junction differs from germline at one of its ends, possibly a read error. J is TRBJ1-5 and V is TRBV27, with D perhaps matching TRBD1 (5 bases). CDR1 is MNHEY, CDR2 SMNVEV, per germline (reference sequence). This CDR3 has 14 residues. The CDR3 reads CASSPWTGDQLQHF. Here the CDR3 DNA reads TGTGCCAGCAGTCCGTGGACGGGGGATCAGCTCCAGCATTTT.

This chain joins TRBV11-3 and TRBJ2-3; D is unclear. The V end was cut by 2 bases, the J end by 2 bases, with 5 bases between. Germline lookup yields CDR1 SGHNT and CDR2 YENEEA. This CDR3 has 13 residues. In nucleotides, the CDR3 is TGTGCCAGCAGCTTATCAGCCACAGATACGCAGTATTTT. This translates into CASSLSATDTQYF.

The chain recombines TRBV6-1 with TRBJ2-5; a possible D gene is TRBD1 (5 bases). The CDR3 runs to 12 residues. The V and J ends lost 4 bases and 7 bases respectively, with 10 bases between them. Per the germline V gene, CDR1 is MNHNS and CDR2 is SASEGT. This CDR3 reads CASSAGFGTQYF. CDR3 coding DNA: TGTGCCAGCAGTGCAGGGTTCGGGACCCAGTACTTC.

The V and J genes are TRBV10-1 and TRBJ2-3; 8 bases align to TRBD2. The CDR3 has 15 residues. V lost 6 bases and J lost 2; bases outside the gene matches: 7. Germline V gene lookup returns CDR1 WNHNN and CDR2 SYGVQD (reference sequence). This CDR3 is CASSVQRGTTDTQYF. The CDR3 DNA sequence: TGCGCCAGCAGCGTCCAGCGGGGGACCACAGATACGCAGTATTTT.

V gene TRBV6-5 combines with J gene TRBJ2-1; a weak D match, TRBD2 (6 bases). Trimming left V 0 bases short and J 6 bases short, with 9 bases between. This CDR3 has 14 amino acids. The germline CDR1 and CDR2 sequences are MNHEY and SVGAGI. CDR3: CASSYSASVNEQFF. CDR3 DNA sequence: TGTGCCAGCAGTTACTCAGCTAGCGTCAATGAGCAGTTCTTC.

The chain is built from TRBV11-3 and TRBJ1-1, with D perhaps matching TRBD1 (5 bases). CDR3 length: 14 residues. Germline V gene sequence: CDR1 SGHNT, CDR2 YENEEA. Trimming cost V 5 bases and J 5 bases, with 15 bases left between them. This CDR3 reads CASSPWTEGTEAFF. DNA for the CDR3: TGTGCCAGCAGCCCATGGACCGAGGGGACTGAAGCTTTCTTT.

The chain is built from TRBV7-2 and TRBJ2-3; no definite D call. The germline V gene has CDR1 SGHTA and CDR2 FQGNSA. Trimming shortened V by 5 bases and J by 2 bases, and 5 bases separated the two germline ends. The CDR3 covers 12 residues. For the CDR3, the DNA is TGTGCCAGCAGCCCAGCCACAGATACGCAGTATTTT. As protein: CASSPATDTQYF.

This chain joins TRBV7-2 and TRBJ2-7; the match to TRBD2 covers 10 bases. V shed 5 bases and J 3 bases; nucleotides not matched to a gene: 7. Germline CDR1 SGHTA, CDR2 FQGNSA. This CDR3 has 15 amino acids. CDR3 in amino acids: CASSVLAGGIYEQYF. CDR3 sequence (DNA): TGTGCCAGCAGCGTCTTAGCGGGGGGAATCTACGAGCAGTACTTC.

This chain uses TRBV20-1 with TRBJ1-1, with 7 bases aligning to TRBD1. J gave up 0 bases and V 5 bases, and 9 bases lay outside the gene matches. The CDR3 is 15 amino acids. Per germline, CDR1 DFQATT and CDR2 SNEGSKA (reference sequence). The CDR3 DNA is TGCAGTGCTCGACAGGGCGTCTTAATGAACACTGAAGCTTTCTTT. Translating gives CSARQGVLMNTEAFF.

This clonotype has a handful of counts. This rearrangement joins TRBV7-2 to TRBJ2-2, with D possibly matching TRBD1 (6 bases). Germline CDR1 and CDR2: SGHTA and FQGNSA. The CDR3 is made up of 13 amino acids. Trimming pared 5 bases from V and 5 bases from J, leaving 9 bases between. The CDR3 loop reads CASSQRGTGELFF. The CDR3 DNA reads TGTGCCAGCAGCCAGAGGGGGACCGGGGAGCTGTTTTTT.

The chain has TRBV20-1 and TRBJ2-5, with 16 bases lining up with TRBD2. The CDR3 is made up of 16 amino acids. Losses at the gene ends were 8 bases for V and 2 bases for J; bases not matched to a gene: 8. Looked up from germline, CDR1 is DFQATT and CDR2 is SNEGSKA (reference sequence). The CDR3 protein is CSTGTSGRARQETQYF. The CDR3 DNA follows: TGCAGTACCGGGACTAGCGGGAGGGCCCGACAAGAGACCCAGTACTTC.

This rearrangement joins TRBV6-1 to TRBJ2-3, with TRBD2 identical over 9 bases. The CDR3 length is 16 residues. With V trimmed by 10 bases and J by 4 bases, 15 bases remained unmatched. Germline CDR1 is MNHNS and CDR2 is SASEGT. The CDR3 region has the DNA TGTGCCATCGGGGCACGGAGCGGGGGGACATCAGATACGCAGTATTTT. Its protein is CAIGARSGGTSDTQYF.